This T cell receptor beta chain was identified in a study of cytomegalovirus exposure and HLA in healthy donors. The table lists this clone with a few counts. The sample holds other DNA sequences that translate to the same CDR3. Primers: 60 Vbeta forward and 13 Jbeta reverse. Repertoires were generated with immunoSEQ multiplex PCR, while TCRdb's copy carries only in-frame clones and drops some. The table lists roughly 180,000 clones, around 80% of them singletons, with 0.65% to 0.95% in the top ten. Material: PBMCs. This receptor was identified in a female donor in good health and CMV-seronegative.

CDR3 in amino acids: CASRSTGSSYEQYF. CDR3 DNA sequence: TGTGCCAGCAGGTCGACGGGGAGCTCCTACGAGCAGTACTTC. The rearrangement uses TRBV28 and TRBJ2-7, with a weak D call TRBD2 (5 bases). V lost 6 bases, J lost 0 bases, and 12 bases lay in between. The germline V gene encodes CDR1 MDHEN and CDR2 SYDVKM. This CDR3 spans 14 amino acids.